The entry below gives a single T cell receptor beta chain sequence along with its context. Its antigen is unidentified. TCRdb's copy holds only in-frame clones and misses some; the assay was immunoSEQ multiplex PCR. Of around 250,000 clones listed, about 83% are singletons. The sample's treatment: about 20 received Ad26.COV2.S at low or high dose, single or two shots; about 5 received placebo; per-sample allocation not given. Specimen acquisition occurred on day 63 following the initial vaccine or placebo injection. An adult donor aged 18-55 years was enrolled in Boston. The data originate from a study of Ad26.COV2.S vaccination and SARS-CoV-2 variants. On the study more broadly: Administration of Ad26.COV2.S was intramuscular, either once or twice 56 days apart. General study points: Spike-specific responses of CD8+ and CD4+ T cells were reported to display substantial breadth after vaccination. Non-spike TCR breadth was similar in vaccine and placebo recipients.

The material was peripheral blood, obtained in a trial of Ad26.COV2.S vaccine versus placebo. The receptor's source is a person between 18 and 60 years old who received the Ad26.COV2.S COVID-19 vaccine or a placebo.

As DNA, the CDR3 is TGTGCCAGCAGCCAAAGCCCAGATACGCAGTATTTT. This sequence encodes CASSQSPDTQYF. This rearrangement joins TRBV3-1 (or the pseudogene TRBV3-2) to TRBJ2-3; D not resolved. CDR1 LGHDT and CDR2 YNNKEL come from the germline V gene (reference sequence). The CDR3 is 12 amino acids. V lost 2 bases and J lost 4, with 4 bases in between.